This TCR beta chain is from a study of shared clonotypes between healthy human individuals. The overall study: Those who served as donors were a couple of women and a few men between the ages of 18 and 49.

Authors' processing steps: There were no quality scores in the junction-only immunoSEQ sequences, so filtering differed. Here immunoSEQ multiplex PCR was the method, and the copy in TCRdb shows in-frame clones only, minus some. V and J calls and clone size are as listed in that table; D and trimming were resolved from the DNA. The sample includes about 500,000 clones, approximately 80% of them seen just once. The CDR3 sequence is 15 residues long. The junction had 4 bases not matched to a gene; V was cut back by 2 bases and J by 5 bases. CDR1 MDHEN and CDR2 SYDVKM come from the germline V gene. The genes are TRBV28 and TRBJ2-7; 12 nucleotides align to TRBD1. Sequencing was carried out using PBMCs. This sequence was found in a woman aged 40 to 50 in good health. Some clones in this sample may be carry-over from other donors' samples. The CDR3 protein is CASSLTGTGGDEQYF. CDR3 DNA: TGTGCCAGCAGTTTAACCGGGACAGGGGGCGACGAGCAGTACTTC.